This TCR beta chain was sequenced for a study of blood T cells in healthy people across ages. Findings and limits, study-wide: More naive CD4+ cells and higher diversity marked long-lived donors relative to aged donors.

Isolation yielded PBMCs, at least 7 million per sample, in every case. V shed 0 bases and J 6 bases; nucleotides not matched to a gene: 10. The CDR3 covers 18 residues. Germline CDR1 reads MGHRA; CDR2 reads YSYEKL. Comment on this clonotype: Its matching antigen is unknown.

Sample-barcoded 5' priming and a J-beta primer mix drove a second PCR of roughly 6 to 12 cycles. Every sample gave at least 2.5 million paired-end reads containing CDR3. TCRdb reprocessed the 5' RACE reads with MiXCR, giving one entry per CDR3 protein. In the table there are 1,500,000 or so distinct CDR3 sequences, approximately 43% of which are singletons. The chain links TRBV4-1 to TRBJ2-3, with 12 bases matching TRBD2. Sample: blood. This receptor was obtained from a woman younger than 30 in good health. CDR3 bases: TGCGCCAGCAGCCAAGAGTCTAGCGGGGGGGCTGCTGACGATACGCAGTATTTT. Amino acid sequence: CASSQESSGGAADDTQYF.